The 15 T cell receptor beta chains below were found in one sample sequenced in a study of cytotoxic CD8 clonotypes in ibrutinib-treated CLL. The data were produced by immunoSEQ multiplex PCR, yet TCRdb's version contains in-frame clones alone and is incomplete. The table records more than 70,000 clones, roughly 77% of them present only once. The sequenced sample was PBMCs, obtained after 12 months of ibrutinib treatment. These receptors all stem from a human donor with chronic lymphocytic leukemia.

V usage is TRBV5-1 and J usage is TRBJ2-5, with 7 bases that match TRBD2. After removal of 5 bases from V and 4 bases from J, the junction contained 5 bases not matched to a gene. Per the germline V gene, CDR1 is SGHRS and CDR2 is YFSETQ. This CDR3 contains 13 residues. In DNA, the CDR3 is TGCGCCAGCAGAGGGGCGGGAGCAGAGACCCAGTACTTC. This translates into CASRGAGAETQYF. Variable domain in full (rest from reference TRBV5-1 and TRBJ2-5): KAGVTQTPRYLIKTRGQQVTLSCSPISGHRSVSWYQQTPGQGLQFLFEYFSETQRNKGNFPGRFSGRQFSNSRSEMNVSTLELGDSALYLCASRGAGAETQYFGPGTRLLVL.

This clone has a handful of counts. V usage is TRBV7-9 and J usage is TRBJ1-5; a weak D match, TRBD1 (6 bases). The germline CDR1 and CDR2 sequences are SEHNR and FQNEAQ (reference sequence). V was clipped by 5 bases and J by 5 bases, with 10 bases between them. This CDR3 spans 13 amino acids. CDR3 protein: CASSPDSDQPQHF. The CDR3 DNA reads as TGTGCCAGCAGCCCGGACAGTGATCAGCCCCAGCATTTT.

This clone was observed a few times. CDR3 loop: CASSPWPNRGPGNTIYF. CDR3 DNA: TGTGCCAGCTCACCATGGCCCAATCGGGGCCCGGGAAACACCATATATTTT. V usage is TRBV18 and J usage is TRBJ1-3; D perhaps matches TRBD1 (5 bases). The CDR3 has 17 amino acids. With 2 bases removed from V and 4 bases from J, the gap between germline ends came to 18 bases. Germline CDR1 KGHSH, CDR2 LQKENI. The variable domain in full, with the rest retrieved from reference TRBV18 and TRBJ1-3, is NAGVMQNPRHLVRRRGQEARLRCSPMKGHSHVYWYRQLPEEGLKFMVYLQKENIIDESGMPKERFSAEFPKEGPSILRIQQVVRGDSAAYFCASSPWPNRGPGNTIYFGEGSWLTVV.

This clone was counted once. The chain has TRBV20-1 and TRBJ1-2; D call uncertain. Germline CDR1 and CDR2: DFQATT and SNEGSKA (reference sequence). The CDR3 length is 9 residues. The V end was cut by 6 bases, the J end by 8 bases, with 7 bases between. Here the CDR3 DNA reads TGCAGTGCCCAGGACGGCTACACCTTC. As protein: CSAQDGYTF.

The rearrangement links TRBV7-2 to TRBJ2-5, with a weak D call TRBD2 (6 bases). Trimming stripped 0 bases from V and 6 bases from J, with 14 bases between. Germline V gives CDR1 SGHTA, CDR2 FQGNSA. The CDR3 is made up of 15 amino acids. The CDR3 spells CASSLALLGGQTQYF. The CDR3 nucleotides read TGTGCCAGCAGCTTAGCGCTTTTGGGGGGACAGACCCAGTACTTC.

This clone has only a few counts. The chain employs TRBV18 and TRBJ2-5, with D unclear. The germline V gene encodes CDR1 KGHSH and CDR2 LQKENI. This CDR3 region has 12 residues. V lost 0 bases, J lost 5 bases, and 4 bases lay in between. This CDR3 reads CASSPPWETQYF. CDR3 sequence (DNA): TGTGCCAGCTCACCACCTTGGGAGACCCAGTACTTC.

The rearrangement joins TRBV7-2 to TRBJ2-5, with 11 bases identical to TRBD2. J lost 5 bases, V lost 8 bases, and 1 base had no gene match. The CDR3 is 12 amino acids. The germline gives CDR1 SGHTA, CDR2 FQGNSA. In DNA form, the CDR3 reads TGTGCCAGCGGACTAGCGGGCGAGACCCAGTACTTC. It encodes CASGLAGETQYF.

The chain combines TRBV4-3 with TRBJ2-7; 7 nucleotides agree with TRBD2. Looked up from germline, CDR1 is LGHNA and CDR2 is YSLEER. The CDR3 is 15 amino acids. V was pared by 1 base and J by 2 bases, with 5 bases of the junction left unmatched. The CDR3 loop reads CASSQGGGGAYEQYF. The CDR3 nucleotides read TGCGCCAGCAGCCAAGGGGGCGGGGGAGCCTACGAGCAGTACTTC.

Points on this clone: Additional DNA sequences in this sample encode the identical CDR3. The rearrangement joins TRBV18 to TRBJ2-5; the D call may be TRBD1 or TRBD2 (6 bases each). The length of the CDR3 is 13 residues. V was trimmed by 3 bases and J by 4 bases, leaving 9 bases between them. Germline V gives CDR1 KGHSH, CDR2 LQKENI. The chain's CDR3 is CASSPGGRETQYF. In DNA, the CDR3 is TGTGCCAGCTCACCCGGGGGCAGAGAGACCCAGTACTTC.

The V call is TRBV11-2, the J call TRBJ2-2; TRBD2 agrees at 9 bases. Germline CDR1 SGHAT, CDR2 FQNNGV. J gave up 7 bases and V 5 bases, and 11 bases lay outside the gene matches. The CDR3 sequence is 16 residues long. The CDR3 protein is CASSLLAGARGGELFF. The CDR3, as DNA: TGTGCCAGCAGCCTACTAGCGGGCGCCCGGGGCGGGGAGCTGTTTTTT.

V gene TRBV9 combines with J gene TRBJ2-5, with D unresolved. The length of the CDR3 is 14 residues. V lost 4 bases and J 1 base, leaving 11 bases between the germline ends. The germline V gene encodes CDR1 SGDLS and CDR2 YYNGEE. CDR3 DNA: TGTGCCAGCAGCACCCAGGACGGCCAAGAGACCCAGTACTTC. Translated, it gives CASSTQDGQETQYF. Full variable domain (rest looked up from reference TRBV9 and TRBJ2-5): DSGVTQTPKHLITATGQRVTLRCSPRSGDLSVYWYQQSLDQGLQFLIQYYNGEERAKGNILERFSAQQFPDLHSELNLSSLELGDSALYFCASSTQDGQETQYFGPGTRLLVL.

The chain has TRBV7-2 and TRBJ1-2, with D tentatively TRBD1 (5 bases). The CDR3 is 13 residues long. V lost 5 bases, J lost 2 bases, and 9 bases lay in between. The germline gives CDR1 SGHTA, CDR2 FQGNSA. The CDR3 loop is CASSPDRNYGYTF. As DNA, the CDR3 is TGTGCCAGCAGCCCCGACAGAAACTATGGCTACACCTTC.

This sequence joins TRBV28 and TRBJ2-7; D remains ambiguous. CDR3 size: 13 residues. V was trimmed by 6 bases and J by 7 bases, leaving 16 bases between them. The germline V gene has CDR1 MDHEN and CDR2 SYDVKM. The CDR3 nucleotides are TGTGCCAGCAGCCCGCCCCCATGGACGGAGCAGTACTTC. It encodes CASSPPPWTEQYF. The entire variable domain, with the rest obtained from reference TRBV28 and TRBJ2-7, is as follows: DVKVTQSSRYLVKRTGEKVFLECVQDMDHENMFWYRQDPGLGLRLIYFSYDVKMKEKGDIPEGYSVSREKKERFSLILESASTNQTSMYLCASSPPPWTEQYFGPGTRLTVT.

The rearrangement joins TRBV27 to TRBJ1-2; D may be TRBD1 (6 bases). CDR1 and CDR2 from the germline V gene are MNHEY and SMNVEV (reference sequence). The V and J ends lost 5 bases and 4 bases respectively, with 17 bases between them. The CDR3 has 15 amino acids. The CDR3 sequence is CASSPWGGAGYGYTF. The CDR3, as DNA: TGTGCCAGCAGTCCCTGGGGGGGCGCTGGCTATGGCTACACCTTC.

This clone was counted only a few times. V is TRBV7-9 and J is TRBJ2-6; TRBD1 aligns across 9 bases. The germline CDR1 and CDR2 sequences are SEHNR and FQNEAQ (reference sequence). V gave up 4 bases and J gave up 2 bases; unmatched junction bases: 9. There are 18 residues in the CDR3. This chain's CDR3 is CASSSRGDREAGANVLTF. The CDR3 DNA sequence: TGTGCCAGCAGCTCACGGGGGGACAGGGAGGCTGGGGCCAACGTCCTGACTTTC. Together with reference TRBV7-9 and TRBJ2-6, the CDR3 gives the full variable domain: DTGVSQNPRHKITKRGQNVTFRCDPISEHNRLYWYRQTLGQGPEFLTYFQNEAQLEKSRLLSDRFSAERPKGSFSTLEIQRTEQGDSAMYLCASSSRGDREAGANVLTFGAGSRLTVL.